This T cell receptor (beta chain) was documented in a study of regulatory T cells in long-lasting Graves disease. General study results and limits: Under persistent disease, TRBV28, TRBJ1-2 and TRBJ2-5 were used preferentially.

CDR3 regions were amplified by Arm-PCR using iRepertoire HTBI primers to build TCR beta libraries. Using its own MiXCR run on the multiplex PCR reads, TCRdb lists one record per CDR3 protein. There are some 400,000 distinct CDR3 sequences in the sample; more than 12% occur only once, and over 15% lies in the top ten. Documented time point: newly diagnosed GD, antithyroid drugs for less than 3 months. Following extraction of RNA from PBMCs, that RNA was used to make the TCR library. With respect to this clonotype: Its antigen remains unknown.

The CDR3 extends over 15 amino acids. The V gene end was trimmed by 3 bases and the J gene end by 4 bases; junction bases not matched to a gene: 9. Germline lookup yields CDR1 SGDLS and CDR2 YYNGEE. The same data also contributed to another study, on T cells in Graves' hyperthyroidism and ophthalmopathy. That publication notes: Most thyroid clonotypes expanded above 0.001 appeared in blood too.

The sequence was obtained from a woman in her thirties with Graves disease. The chain links TRBV9 to TRBJ2-5; 7 bases are a match to TRBD2. The sample was peripheral blood mononuclear cells (PBMCs), taken at new diagnosis, from a patient treated with antithyroid drugs. The CDR3 loop is CASSDAGAEGETQYF. CDR3 in DNA: TGTGCCAGCAGCGACGCGGGAGCAGAAGGAGAGACCCAGTACTTC.